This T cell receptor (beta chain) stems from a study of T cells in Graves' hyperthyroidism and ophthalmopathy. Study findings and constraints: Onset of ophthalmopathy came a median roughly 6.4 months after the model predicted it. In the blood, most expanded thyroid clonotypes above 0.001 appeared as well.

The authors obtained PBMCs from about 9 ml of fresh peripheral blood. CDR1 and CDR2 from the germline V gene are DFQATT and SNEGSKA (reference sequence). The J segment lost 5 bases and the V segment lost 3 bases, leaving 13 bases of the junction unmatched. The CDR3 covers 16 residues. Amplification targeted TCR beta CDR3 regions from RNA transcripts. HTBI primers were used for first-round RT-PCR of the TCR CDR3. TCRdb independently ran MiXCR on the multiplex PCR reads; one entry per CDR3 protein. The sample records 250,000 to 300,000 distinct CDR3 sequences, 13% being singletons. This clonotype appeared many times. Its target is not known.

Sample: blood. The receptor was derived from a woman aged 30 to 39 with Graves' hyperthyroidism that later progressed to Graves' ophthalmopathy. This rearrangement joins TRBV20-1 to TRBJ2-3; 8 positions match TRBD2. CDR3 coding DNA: TGCAGTGCTAGTTTGGAGCGGGAGAGCCTCGGAGATACGCAGTATTTT. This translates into CSASLERESLGDTQYF.